This entry lists 28 T cell receptor beta chains sequenced from one sample in a study of cytomegalovirus exposure and HLA in healthy donors. PCR was performed using 60 Vbeta and 13 Jbeta primers. The table came from immunoSEQ multiplex PCR; TCRdb's copy has only in-frame clones and leaves some out. The sample contains around 50,000 clones, around 80% of which appear only once. Sample: PBMCs. Source of these receptors: a man aged 30-40 years in good health and CMV-seropositive.

The rearrangement links TRBV28 to TRBJ2-5, with a weak D call TRBD2 (7 bases). The CDR3 is 14 amino acids. The V gene lost 5 bases and the J gene lost 7 bases, with 17 bases spanning the gap. CDR1 and CDR2 (germline): MDHEN, SYDVKM. The CDR3 here is CASSGGLGRGTQYF. As DNA, the CDR3 is TGTGCCAGCAGTGGGGGCCTAGGGAGGGGGACCCAGTACTTC.

The CDR3 nucleotides read TGTGCCAGCAGCCTAGGGGGATTCAATCAGCCCCAGCATTTT. This codes for CASSLGGFNQPQHF. V is TRBV27 and J is TRBJ1-5; the D gene is possibly TRBD1 (6 bases). The CDR3 is 14 amino acids. CDR1 and CDR2 (germline): MNHEY, SMNVEV (reference sequence). V lost 6 bases, J lost 3 bases, and 12 bases lay in between.

This chain connects TRBV5-6 to TRBJ1-2; 9 bases are a match to TRBD1. Per germline, CDR1 SGHDT and CDR2 YYEEEE. Unmatched junction bases numbered 8, after V lost 4 bases and J lost 7 bases. The CDR3 totals 14 residues. The CDR3 coding sequence is TGTGCCAGCAGCCAGCTGGGGACAGGGAGTGGCTACACCTTC. Translation gives CASSQLGTGSGYTF.

The gene calls are TRBV28 and TRBJ1-4; D is unresolved. V lost 3 bases and J 2 bases, leaving 10 bases between the germline ends. This CDR3 is built from 15 residues. Germline V lookup: CDR1 MDHEN, CDR2 SYDVKM. In DNA form, the CDR3 reads TGTGCCAGCAGTTTTACGGGGAACACTAATGAAAAACTGTTTTTT. This gives the protein CASSFTGNTNEKLFF.

The sample holds one count of this clone. This rearrangement joins TRBV28 to TRBJ1-1; 10 nucleotides match TRBD1. This CDR3 region has 13 residues. The V segment lost 2 bases and the J segment 11 bases; nucleotides outside the gene matches: 5. Germline V gene data show CDR1 as MDHEN and CDR2 as SYDVKM. The CDR3 region has the DNA TGTGCCAGCAGTTTACAAGGGACAGGGGAGGCTTTCTTT. It translates to CASSLQGTGEAFF.

The chain joins TRBV2 to TRBJ1-5; D possibly corresponds to TRBD1 (6 bases). This CDR3 comprises 15 residues. Germline lookup yields CDR1 SNHLY and CDR2 FYNNEI. V shed 8 bases and J shed 0 bases, with 14 bases lying between them. CDR3 DNA sequence: TGTGCCAGCCTTGGCCAGGGACATAGCAATCAGCCCCAGCATTTT. Translating it yields CASLGQGHSNQPQHF.

The genes are TRBV7-9 and TRBJ2-1, with 7 bases that match TRBD2. The CDR3 consists of 15 residues. With 4 bases clipped from V and 0 bases from J, the junction kept 3 bases outside the gene matches. Germline assignment: CDR1 SEHNR and CDR2 FQNEAQ (reference sequence). The chain's CDR3 is CASSYGGSSYNEQFF. CDR3 coding DNA: TGTGCCAGCAGCTATGGCGGGAGCTCCTACAATGAGCAGTTCTTC.

This clone was seen only once. The chain employs TRBV6-5 and TRBJ1-2, with a weak D call TRBD1 (6 bases). V lost 5 bases and J lost 5, with 12 bases in between. The CDR3 sequence is 13 residues long. The germline V gene has CDR1 MNHEY and CDR2 SVGAGI. CDR3: CASSLQGRYGYTF. The CDR3 coding sequence is TGTGCCAGCAGTCTACAGGGCCGATATGGCTACACCTTC.

The genes are TRBV5-1 and TRBJ1-6, with D perhaps TRBD1 (5 bases). Germline assignment: CDR1 SGHRS and CDR2 YFSETQ. The length of the CDR3 is 15 residues. Trimming shortened V by 3 bases and J by 12 bases, and 19 bases separated the two germline ends. In nucleotides, the CDR3 is TGCGCCAGCAGCTACGGGGGGGTGGAGAGTTTACCCCTCCACTTT. This sequence encodes CASSYGGVESLPLHF.

This rearrangement joins TRBV7-9 to TRBJ2-7; 8 positions match TRBD1. V lost 5 bases to trimming and J lost 0 bases; unmatched junction nucleotides: 6. Germline V gene data show CDR1 as SEHNR and CDR2 as FQNEAQ (reference sequence). This CDR3 region has 15 residues. CDR3 amino acids: CASSRDRTSSYEQYF. CDR3 sequence (DNA): TGTGCCAGCAGCCGGGACAGGACGAGCTCCTACGAGCAGTACTTC.

The chain has TRBV5-1 and TRBJ1-1, with 7 positions matching TRBD1. The CDR3 totals 14 residues. The trim removed 2 bases at V and 1 base at J, leaving 2 bases unmatched. The germline gives CDR1 SGHRS, CDR2 YFSETQ. CDR3 DNA sequence: TGCGCCAGCAGCTTCGGGACAGCGAACACTGAAGCTTTCTTT. It codes for CASSFGTANTEAFF.

This chain joins TRBV14 and TRBJ2-7; 7 nucleotides line up with TRBD1. J gave up 2 bases and V 7 bases, and 5 bases lay outside the gene matches. Germline values: CDR1 SGHDN, CDR2 FVKESK. The CDR3 spans 13 residues. CDR3 region: CASNRDRAYEQYF. Here the CDR3 DNA reads TGTGCCAGCAACCGGGACAGAGCCTACGAGCAGTACTTC.

This clone was observed once. The rearrangement uses TRBV30 and TRBJ1-1; D possibly corresponds to TRBD1 (5 bases). CDR3 length: 14 amino acids. V lost 3 bases, J lost 10 bases, and 21 bases lay in between. Germline V gene sequence: CDR1 GTSNPN, CDR2 SVGIG (reference sequence). This CDR3 reads CAWSHSRGGGPAFF. The CDR3 bases are TGTGCCTGGAGCCACAGCCGGGGGGGAGGACCAGCTTTCTTT. The whole variable domain, filled in from reference TRBV30 and TRBJ1-1, reads SQTIHQWPATLVQPVGSPLSLECTVEGTSNPNLYWYRQAAGRGLQLLFYSVGIGQISSEVPQNLSASRPQDRQFILSSKKLLLSDSGFYLCAWSHSRGGGPAFFGQGTRLTVV.

V is TRBV19 and J is TRBJ1-4; D is perhaps TRBD1 (5 bases). The germline CDR1 and CDR2 sequences are LNHDA and SQIVND (reference sequence). V lost 5 bases, J lost 6 bases, and 10 bases lay in between. The CDR3 has 13 amino acids. CDR3 in DNA: TGTGCCAGTAGTGCCCAGACAGATGAAAAACTGTTTTTT. It translates to CASSAQTDEKLFF.

The CDR3 coding sequence is TGTGCCAGCAGCTATACAGTGTCGAACACTGAAGCTTTCTTT. Protein product: CASSYTVSNTEAFF. The chain has TRBV11-3 and TRBJ1-1; D not resolved. Germline CDR1 and CDR2: SGHNT and YENEEA. Trimming took off 4 bases at V and 1 base at J, with 10 bases between the two ends. The CDR3 has 14 residues. Using reference TRBV11-3 and TRBJ1-1 for the parts outside the CDR3, the full variable domain is EAGVVQSPRYKIIEKKQPVAFWCNPISGHNTLYWYLQNLGQGPELLIRYENEEAVDDSQLPKDRFSAERLKGVDSTLKIQPAELGDSAVYLCASSYTVSNTEAFFGQGTRLTVV.

In this sample, this clone turned up once. The genes are TRBV4-2 and TRBJ2-3; D possibly corresponds to TRBD1 (6 bases). CDR1 and CDR2 from the germline V gene are LGHNA and YNFKEQ. The V and J ends lost 4 bases and 2 bases respectively, with 13 bases between them. The CDR3 has 15 residues. CDR3 in DNA: TGTGCCAGCAGCCCCGGACAGACCAACACAGATACGCAGTATTTT. Translated: CASSPGQTNTDTQYF.

CDR3: CASSTPGGDTEAFF. DNA of the CDR3: TGTGCCAGCAGTACACCAGGGGGCGACACTGAAGCTTTCTTT. The chain uses TRBV2 and TRBJ1-1, with TRBD1 matching over 8 bases. Germline V gene lookup returns CDR1 SNHLY and CDR2 FYNNEI. With V trimmed by 5 bases and J by 3 bases, 5 bases remained unmatched. This CDR3 comprises 14 residues.

This rearrangement joins TRBV5-1 to TRBJ1-2; 7 bases map to TRBD1. With V trimmed by 4 bases and J by 1 base, 10 bases remained unmatched. CDR3 length: 16 amino acids. CDR1 SGHRS and CDR2 YFSETQ come from the germline V gene. The CDR3 sequence: CASSLGTADNNYGYTF. Written as DNA, the CDR3 is TGCGCCAGCAGCCTTGGGACAGCAGATAATAACTATGGCTACACCTTC.

The V gene is TRBV4-1, the J gene TRBJ1-4; perhaps TRBD1 as D (6 bases). The CDR3 consists of 16 residues. The V and J ends lost 1 base and 3 bases respectively, with 12 bases between them. Germline V gene sequence: CDR1 MGHRA, CDR2 YSYEKL. The CDR3 nucleotides are TGCGCCAGCAGCCAAGTCATGCGGACAGCTAATGAAAAACTGTTTTTT. It yields the protein CASSQVMRTANEKLFF.

This chain joins TRBV5-6 and TRBJ2-3, with D perhaps matching TRBD2 (5 bases). The CDR3 extends over 14 amino acids. Trimming left V 1 base short and J 3 bases short, with 9 bases between. Germline V gene data show CDR1 as SGHDT and CDR2 as YYEEEE. CDR3 region: CASSLRGWTDTQYF. The CDR3 DNA sequence: TGTGCCAGCAGCTTGCGGGGTTGGACAGATACGCAGTATTTT.

In DNA form, the CDR3 reads TGTGCCAGCAGTGACTCAGCGGGACAGGGCATTCACGAGCAGTACTTC. It yields the protein CASSDSAGQGIHEQYF. V usage is TRBV6-4 and J usage is TRBJ2-7, with 9 bases identical to TRBD1. Germline CDR1 is MRHNA and CDR2 is SNTAGT. The CDR3 runs to 16 residues. J gave up 5 bases and V 0 bases, and 8 bases lay outside the gene matches.

The chain combines TRBV2 with TRBJ2-1; 10 bases are shared with TRBD2. Germline values: CDR1 SNHLY, CDR2 FYNNEI. The V gene end was trimmed by 7 bases and the J gene end by 9 bases; junction bases not matched to a gene: 15. The CDR3 extends over 16 amino acids. Here the CDR3 DNA reads TGTGCCAGCAAGAAAACTAGCGGGGATCATTCTGGTGAGCAGTTCTTC. Protein sequence: CASKKTSGDHSGEQFF.

The chain employs TRBV19 and TRBJ2-7, with TRBD1 identical over 7 bases. The length of the CDR3 is 15 residues. From germline, CDR1 is LNHDA and CDR2 SQIVND (reference sequence). V trimming: 7 bases; J trimming: 2 bases; junction bases outside the gene matches: 11. For the CDR3, the DNA is TGTGCCAGTACCCAAGCCGGGACAGCCCCCTACGAGCAGTACTTC. This translates into CASTQAGTAPYEQYF. Together with reference TRBV19 and TRBJ2-7, the CDR3 gives the full variable domain: DGGITQSPKYLFRKEGQNVTLSCEQNLNHDAMYWYRQDPGQGLRLIYYSQIVNDFQKGDIAEGYSVSREKKESFPLTVTSAQKNPTAFYLCASTQAGTAPYEQYFGPGTRLTVT.

J is TRBJ1-5 and V is TRBV30, with 8 nucleotides matching TRBD1. Germline V gene sequence: CDR1 GTSNPN, CDR2 SVGIG (reference sequence). The J segment lost 5 bases and the V segment lost 3 bases, leaving 9 bases of the junction unmatched. The CDR3 runs to 15 residues. The CDR3 region is CAWSPGQVWDQPQHF. The CDR3 DNA reads TGTGCCTGGAGCCCGGGACAGGTTTGGGATCAGCCCCAGCATTTT.

The chain couples TRBV9 to TRBJ1-6, with TRBD1 identical over 9 bases. V shed 3 bases and J 8 bases; nucleotides not matched to a gene: 6. The V gene's germline CDR1 is SGDLS and CDR2 YYNGEE. This CDR3 is 15 amino acids long. CDR3 amino acids: CASSDGQGRYSPLHF. CDR3 nucleotide sequence: TGTGCCAGCAGCGATGGACAGGGGAGGTATTCACCCCTCCACTTT.

About this clone itself: At the DNA level, this CDR3 is encoded by other sequences in the same sample as well. The chain uses TRBV30 and TRBJ2-3, with D hard to call. This CDR3 is 13 amino acids long. Germline lookup yields CDR1 GTSNPN and CDR2 SVGIG (reference sequence). Trimming took off 0 bases at V and 2 bases at J, with 6 bases between the two ends. The CDR3 sequence is CAWSVQYTDTQYF. As DNA, the CDR3 is TGTGCCTGGAGTGTACAGTACACAGATACGCAGTATTTT.

This chain joins TRBV5-1 and TRBJ1-1, with D maybe TRBD1 (5 bases). Germline V gene sequence: CDR1 SGHRS, CDR2 YFSETQ. V shed 4 bases and J shed 1 base, with 8 bases lying between them. This CDR3 comprises 13 residues. CDR3: CASSLDKNTEAFF. In nucleotides, the CDR3 is TGCGCCAGCAGCCTGGACAAGAACACTGAAGCTTTCTTT.

V gene TRBV4-1 combines with J gene TRBJ2-7; 7 nucleotides line up with TRBD1. The CDR3 loop spans 16 amino acids. J gave up 5 bases and V 6 bases, and 16 bases lay outside the gene matches. From germline, CDR1 is MGHRA and CDR2 YSYEKL. The CDR3 nucleotides are TGCGCCAGCAGGAGGCGTCCGAGACAGGGTAACGACGAGCAGTACTTC. Translated, it gives CASRRRPRQGNDEQYF.